A selection of T cell receptor beta chains follows, all from one sample in a study of identical twins. TCRdb redid the calling of the 5' RACE reads with MiXCR, one entry per CDR3 protein. The sample consists of 500,000 to 600,000 distinct CDR3 sequences, 20% to 25% of them appearing once. This same sample was also taken into another study, of T cells expressing NK-cell markers.

What was sequenced was CD4+ T cells sorted from blood. All receptors derive from a woman between 18 and 29 years old in good health. Each CDR3 is given with its conserved first and last residue. Each record gives: V gene, D gene, J gene, clone size, CDR3 protein, CDR3 DNA. The D gene is left open where the match is weak. Clone size is given for some rows only: seen once, a few or many times, or a class if the clone is expanded.

>TRBV7-9|NA|TRBJ2-6|NA
CASSLRRGTGANVLTF
TGTGCCAGCAGCCTACGCAGGGGCACTGGGGCCAACGTCCTGACTTTC
>TRBV20-1|TRBD2|TRBJ2-1|NA
CSARGASGRAYNEQFF
TGCAGTGCTAGAGGGGCTAGCGGGAGGGCCTACAATGAGCAGTTCTTC
>TRBV5-5|NA|TRBJ1-6|few
CASSQDSYSPLHF
TGTGCCAGCAGCCAGGACAGTTATTCACCCCTCCACTTT
>TRBV2|NA|TRBJ2-2|NA
CASSRETTGELFF
TGTGCCAGCAGCAGGGAAACCACCGGGGAGCTGTTTTTT
>TRBV11-2|TRBD1|TRBJ1-2|NA
CASSPLMTGGRFNYGYTF
TGTGCCAGCAGCCCCCTAATGACAGGGGGTCGATTTAACTATGGCTACACCTTC
>TRBV14|NA|TRBJ2-1|NA
CASSQRFSSYNEQFF
TGTGCCAGCAGCCAACGTTTTAGCTCCTACAATGAGCAGTTCTTC
>TRBV20-1|NA|TRBJ2-1|NA
CSARGLRGYNEQFF
TGCAGTGCTAGAGGCCTACGGGGATACAATGAGCAGTTCTTC
>TRBV6-5|NA|TRBJ2-1|few
CASSYREKQFF
TGTGCCAGCAGTTACCGGGAGAAGCAGTTCTTC
>TRBV20-1|NA|TRBJ2-3|NA
CSASRGPGGTDTQYF
TGCAGTGCTAGTCGTGGTCCCGGGGGCACAGATACGCAGTATTTT
>TRBV7-7|TRBD2|TRBJ2-3|few
CASSLETRETQYF
TGTGCTAGCAGCTTAGAGACGCGGGAGACGCAGTATTTT
>TRBV20-1|TRBD1|TRBJ1-5|NA
CSARSTGESQPQHF
TGCAGTGCTAGGTCCACAGGGGAGAGTCAGCCCCAGCATTTT
>TRBV12-3/TRBV12-4|NA|TRBJ2-1|NA
CASSLFGYHNEQFF
TGTGCCAGCAGTTTATTCGGGTACCACAATGAGCAGTTCTTC
>TRBV20-1|NA|TRBJ1-5|few
CSASEYNQPQHF
TGCAGTGCTAGCGAATACAATCAGCCCCAGCATTTT
>TRBV5-1|TRBD2|TRBJ2-1|NA
CASSTTSGSVNEQFF
TGCGCCAGCAGCACAACTAGCGGGAGTGTCAATGAGCAGTTCTTC
>TRBV20-1|NA|TRBJ1-1|few
CSASQVGTEAFF
TGCAGTGCTAGCCAAGTGGGGACTGAAGCTTTCTTT
>TRBV18|NA|TRBJ1-1|few
CASSRLGTEAFF
TGTGCCAGCTCCCGTTTAGGCACTGAAGCTTTCTTT
>TRBV7-6|NA|TRBJ2-1|few
CASSFSESSYNEQLF
TGTGCCAGCAGCTTTAGCGAAAGCTCCTACAATGAGCAGCTCTTC
>TRBV30|NA|TRBJ2-7|NA
CAWNTLASSSYEQYF
TGTGCCTGGAACACTCTAGCGTCTAGCTCCTACGAGCAGTACTTC
>TRBV9|TRBD2|TRBJ2-1|NA
CASSVVGIAGGPSYNEQFF
TGTGCCAGCAGCGTAGTCGGGATAGCGGGAGGGCCATCCTACAATGAGCAGTTCTTC
>TRBV5-4|NA|TRBJ2-2|NA
CASSLVGQGSGELFF
TGTGCCAGCAGCTTGGTTGGTCAGGGCTCCGGGGAGCTGTTTTTT
>TRBV20-1|TRBD2|TRBJ2-3|NA
CSAPTTSGGGYTQYF
TGCAGTGCTCCGACGACTAGCGGGGGAGGATATACGCAGTATTTT
>TRBV7-9|NA|TRBJ2-2|NA
CASSLFASGELFF
TGTGCCAGCAGCTTATTTGCGTCCGGGGAGCTGTTTTTT
>TRBV25-1|NA|TRBJ2-5|NA
CASSDIPGLPGPQYF
TGTGCCAGCAGTGACATACCGGGACTCCCAGGGCCCCAGTACTTC
>TRBV6-1|NA|TRBJ2-1|many
CASSQDGVNEQFF
TGTGCCAGCAGCCAGGACGGGGTTAATGAGCAGTTCTTC
>TRBV9|NA|TRBJ2-4|NA
CASSVDRGGDIQYF
TGTGCCAGCAGCGTAGACCGGGGCGGAGACATTCAGTACTTC
>TRBV9|NA|TRBJ1-6|few
CASSVGQVNSPLHF
TGTGCCAGCAGCGTAGGACAGGTTAATTCACCCCTCCACTTT
>TRBV6-1|NA|TRBJ2-3|few
CASTRGLRAGTQYF
TGTGCCAGCACCCGGGGGCTCAGGGCGGGTACGCAGTATTTT
>TRBV7-8|NA|TRBJ2-7|few
CATGTLGTYEQYF
TGTGCCACCGGGACTTTAGGGACCTACGAGCAGTACTTC
>TRBV6-2/TRBV6-3|NA|TRBJ2-5|few
CASRRGAQETQYF
TGTGCCAGCAGACGGGGGGCCCAAGAGACCCAGTACTTC
>TRBV7-2|TRBD2|TRBJ2-1|NA
CAFSSDPGGGGKRNEQFF
TGTGCCTTCAGTTCCGACCCGGGGGGCGGGGGGAAAAGGAATGAGCAGTTCTTC
>TRBV2|NA|TRBJ2-3|NA
CASSAVAGRGTDTQYF
TGTGCCAGCAGTGCTGTCGCCGGGAGAGGCACAGATACGCAGTATTTT
>TRBV5-1|NA|TRBJ2-7|NA
CASSPPGNADEQYF
TGCGCCAGCAGCCCCCCTGGGAATGCGGACGAGCAGTACTTC
>TRBV6-5|NA|TRBJ1-6|NA
CASSYSRGTYNSPLHF
TGTGCCAGCAGTTACTCGAGGGGTACCTATAATTCACCCCTCCACTTT
>TRBV20-1|TRBD2|TRBJ2-3|NA
CSARGAASGGTDTQYF
TGCAGTGCTAGAGGGGCAGCTAGCGGAGGCACAGATACGCAGTATTTT
>TRBV20-1|NA|TRBJ2-7|many
CSARSGGPYEQYF
TGCAGTGCTAGAAGTGGAGGCCCCTACGAGCAGTACTTC
>TRBV27|TRBD2|TRBJ2-1|NA
CASSGTSGGEQFF
TGTGCCAGTTCCGGGACTAGCGGCGGGGAGCAGTTCTTC
>TRBV13|NA|TRBJ1-1|NA
CASKKGSSNTEAFF
TGTGCCAGCAAAAAAGGGAGTTCGAACACTGAAGCTTTCTTT
>TRBV15|NA|TRBJ2-3|NA
CATSRPTWDTQYF
TGTGCCACCAGCAGACCAACATGGGATACGCAGTATTTT
>TRBV20-1|NA|TRBJ2-1|many
CSARAWDYNEQFF
TGCAGTGCTAGAGCATGGGACTACAATGAGCAGTTCTTC
>TRBV24-1|TRBD2|TRBJ2-3|NA
CATSDPSGGLSDTQYF
TGTGCCACCAGTGATCCCAGCGGGGGCCTATCAGATACGCAGTATTTT
>TRBV20-1|TRBD2|TRBJ2-3|NA
CSAKAGGATDTQYF
TGCAGTGCTAAAGCGGGGGGGGCTACAGATACGCAGTATTTT
>TRBV6-5|TRBD2|TRBJ2-3|NA
CASSYSAGGDGDTQYF
TGTGCCAGCAGTTACTCCGCGGGAGGGGATGGAGATACGCAGTATTTT
>TRBV20-1|NA|TRBJ2-1|NA
CSARDLIQGGNNEQFF
TGCAGTGCTAGAGATCTCATACAGGGAGGAAACAATGAGCAGTTCTTC
>TRBV5-1|NA|TRBJ2-2|few
CASSPGVTNTGELFF
TGCGCCAGCAGCCCCGGGGTTACGAACACCGGGGAGCTGTTTTTT
>TRBV27|TRBD1|TRBJ1-2|few
CASRVQGAGGYTF
TGTGCCAGCAGAGTACAGGGGGCTGGTGGCTACACCTTC
>TRBV6-1|TRBD1|TRBJ1-2|few
CASSRGTGSYGYTF
TGTGCCAGCAGTCGCGGGACAGGGAGCTATGGCTACACCTTC
>TRBV9|TRBD1|TRBJ2-3|few
CASTPGTGKDTQYF
TGTGCCAGCACCCCCGGGACAGGGAAAGATACGCAGTATTTT
>TRBV11-2|TRBD2|TRBJ2-1|few
CASSPGTSGDYEQFF
TGTGCCAGCAGCCCCGGGACTAGCGGGGACTATGAGCAGTTCTTC
>TRBV6-6|NA|TRBJ2-4|NA
CASGGGGEYF
TGTGCCAGCGGGGGAGGGGGGGAGTACTTC
>TRBV12-5|TRBD2|TRBJ2-7|few
CASGKGLAGNYEQYF
TGTGCTAGTGGTAAGGGACTAGCGGGAAATTACGAGCAGTACTTC
>TRBV7-2|NA|TRBJ2-1|NA
CASSSTRENEQFF
TGTGCCAGCAGCTCAACTAGGGAAAATGAGCAGTTCTTC
>TRBV5-1|NA|TRBJ2-1|many
CASSLGHNEQFF
TGCGCCAGCAGCTTGGGGCACAATGAGCAGTTCTTC
>TRBV3-1|NA|TRBJ2-5|many
CASSQGLEQETQYF
TGCGCCAGCAGCCAAGGACTGGAACAAGAGACCCAGTACTTC
>TRBV5-1|NA|TRBJ2-1|few
CASSLQRAERGNEQFF
TGCGCCAGCAGCCTGCAACGGGCGGAACGGGGAAATGAGCAGTTCTTC
>TRBV12-3/TRBV12-4|NA|TRBJ2-1|NA
CASSIGTTNEQFF
TGTGCCAGCAGTATAGGGACCACCAATGAGCAGTTCTTC
>TRBV7-7|TRBD2|TRBJ2-7|NA
CASSPLTVAGDEQYF
TGTGCCAGCAGCCCACTCACGGTAGCGGGAGACGAGCAGTACTTC
>TRBV7-2|NA|TRBJ1-3|NA
CASSLVYGSGNTIYF
TGTGCCAGCAGCTTAGTTTACGGCTCTGGAAACACCATATATTTT